The 28 T cell receptor beta chains reported below all come from one sample, sequenced in a study of cytomegalovirus exposure and HLA in healthy donors listed by TCRdb under 2017. Library construction relied on the immunoSEQ multiplex PCR assay. In TCRdb, the immuneACCESS table is reduced to in-frame sequences with V and J assigned. These tables do not hold every clone; where another copy was compared, an unresolved V gene accounts for under half, and the others remain unexplained. This sample lists about 170,000 clones; approximately 96% were detected once. The top ten clonotypes cover 0.89% of the sample. Sequenced input: PBMCs. Receptors originate from a woman in her late teens or twenties in good health and CMV-seronegative.

The chain recombines TRBV7-2 with TRBJ1-1; D unclear. Trimming stripped 5 bases from V and 5 bases from J, with 9 bases between. Germline V gene lookup returns CDR1 SGHTA and CDR2 FQGNSA. The CDR3 is made up of 12 amino acids. The CDR3 loop reads CASSPLGTEAFF. CDR3 coding DNA: TGTGCCAGCAGCCCTCTCGGTACTGAAGCTTTCTTT. Filled out from reference TRBV7-2 and TRBJ1-1, the complete variable domain reads GAGVSQSPSNKVTEKGKDVELRCDPISGHTALYWYRQSLGQGLEFLIYFQGNSAPDKSGLPSDRFSAERTGGSVSTLTIQRTQQEDSAVYLCASSPLGTEAFFGQGTRLTVV.

This chain connects TRBV4-3 to TRBJ2-1; 9 bases are shared with TRBD1. The CDR3 is made up of 15 amino acids. The trim removed 7 bases at V and 5 bases at J, leaving 9 bases unmatched. Germline CDR1 is LGHNA and CDR2 is YSLEER. CDR3: CASTPTGGYHNEQFF. CDR3 bases: TGCGCCAGCACCCCAACAGGGGGCTACCACAATGAGCAGTTCTTC.

The CDR3 is CASSLDGTGENEQFF. The CDR3 DNA reads TGTGCCAGCAGCTTAGATGGGACAGGGGAAAATGAGCAGTTCTTC. V usage is TRBV7-9 and J usage is TRBJ2-1; 10 nucleotides agree with TRBD1. The CDR3 consists of 15 residues. J was trimmed by 7 bases and V by 1 base; bases with no gene match: 4. Germline CDR1 reads SEHNR; CDR2 reads FQNEAQ (reference sequence). Variable domain in full (rest from reference TRBV7-9 and TRBJ2-1): DTGVSQNPRHKITKRGQNVTFRCDPISEHNRLYWYRQTLGQGPEFLTYFQNEAQLEKSRLLSDRFSAERPKGSFSTLEIQRTEQGDSAMYLCASSLDGTGENEQFFGPGTRLTVL.

The sample holds one count of this clone. J is TRBJ2-2 and V is TRBV12-5; 10 nucleotides agree with TRBD2. This CDR3 has 17 residues. The V and J ends lost 0 bases and 5 bases, in that order; junction bases with no gene match: 6. Per germline, CDR1 LGHNT and CDR2 FRNRAP. Written as DNA, the CDR3 is TGTGCTAGTGGTTTGGTGGGGGGGACTAGCGATACCGGGGAGCTGTTTTTT. Its protein is CASGLVGGTSDTGELFF.

This chain connects TRBV6-1 to TRBJ2-3, with D maybe TRBD2 (6 bases). With 5 bases removed from V and 0 bases from J, the gap between germline ends came to 9 bases. This CDR3 has 14 residues. Germline CDR1 reads MNHNS; CDR2 reads SASEGT. CDR3 bases: TGTGCCAGCAGTACCGGGACTAGCACAGATACGCAGTATTTT. Translating gives CASSTGTSTDTQYF.

V is TRBV18 and J is TRBJ1-5, with D possibly matching TRBD1 (5 bases). Trimming cost V 2 bases and J 4 bases, with 12 bases left between them. The CDR3 totals 15 residues. CDR1 KGHSH and CDR2 LQKENI come from the germline V gene. CDR3 sequence: CASSPEQAVNQPQHF. The CDR3 region has the DNA TGTGCCAGCTCACCAGAACAGGCTGTTAATCAGCCCCAGCATTTT.

This sequence joins TRBV28 and TRBJ2-1, with 7 bases that match TRBD2. The CDR3 spans 17 residues. The V and J ends lost 0 bases and 0 bases, in that order; junction bases with no gene match: 5. Germline V gives CDR1 MDHEN, CDR2 SYDVKM. CDR3 nucleotide sequence: TGTGCCAGCAGTTTATGGGGAGCGGGGAGCTCCTACAATGAGCAGTTCTTC. Its protein product is CASSLWGAGSSYNEQFF.

This clone showed up just once. The CDR3 loop reads CASSIDLTRTEAFF. CDR3 DNA sequence: TGTGCCAGTAGTATAGACCTGACTCGCACTGAAGCTTTCTTT. The V gene is TRBV19, the J gene TRBJ1-1; D remains ambiguous. The CDR3 totals 14 residues. Germline V gives CDR1 LNHDA, CDR2 SQIVND (reference sequence). V was trimmed by 0 bases and J by 4 bases, leaving 9 bases between them.

J is TRBJ2-3 and V is TRBV7-3; 14 nucleotides agree with TRBD2. V trimming: 5 bases; J trimming: 4 bases; junction bases outside the gene matches: 17. The CDR3 extends over 20 amino acids. CDR1 is SGHTA and CDR2 is FQGTGA in the germline V gene. As DNA, the CDR3 is TGTGCCAGCAGCCCCAGGGCTTACCCGGGACTAGCGGGGGCGGCAGATACGCAGTATTTT. This sequence encodes CASSPRAYPGLAGAADTQYF.

The rearrangement links TRBV6-4 to TRBJ1-6; a possible D gene is TRBD1 (5 bases). The CDR3 runs 15 residues. Germline CDR1 is MRHNA and CDR2 is SNTAGT. V lost 3 bases and J lost 2, with 8 bases in between. The CDR3 loop is CASSDLDTYNSPLHF. The CDR3 region has the DNA TGTGCCAGCAGTGATCTGGACACCTATAATTCACCCCTCCACTTT.

The gene calls are TRBV2 and TRBJ2-4; weak D call: TRBD2 (6 bases). The CDR3 sequence is 16 residues long. Trimming removed 0 bases at V and 1 base at J, with 10 bases between. Germline loops: CDR1 SNHLY, CDR2 FYNNEI. DNA of the CDR3: TGTGCCAGCAGTGAAGCGTCTGCGGGGGCCAAAAACATTCAGTACTTC. Translated: CASSEASAGAKNIQYF.

The table lists this clone with a count of one. The genes are TRBV9 and TRBJ2-7, with 9 bases fitting TRBD1. Losses at the gene ends were 0 bases for V and 4 bases for J; bases not matched to a gene: 8. The CDR3 has 16 amino acids. Germline CDR1 reads SGDLS; CDR2 reads YYNGEE. The CDR3 sequence is CASSVAPGQGRYEQYF. The DNA for the CDR3 is TGTGCCAGCAGCGTAGCCCCGGGACAGGGTCGGTACGAGCAGTACTTC.

This rearrangement joins TRBV7-2 to TRBJ2-7, with 12 bases identical to TRBD2. CDR1 and CDR2 from the germline V gene are SGHTA and FQGNSA. The CDR3 contains 16 residues. The V segment lost 3 bases and the J segment 2 bases; nucleotides outside the gene matches: 5. CDR3 loop: CASSLPSSGGAYEQYF. CDR3 bases: TGTGCCAGCAGCTTGCCGTCTAGCGGGGGGGCCTACGAGCAGTACTTC.

The gene calls are TRBV5-1 and TRBJ2-2; TRBD2 matches 12 bases. Germline V gene lookup returns CDR1 SGHRS and CDR2 YFSETQ. V lost 5 bases to trimming and J lost 0 bases; unmatched junction nucleotides: 2. The CDR3 runs to 16 residues. The CDR3 nucleotides are TGCGCCAGCAGTCCTAGCGGGGGGGCGAACACCGGGGAGCTGTTTTTT. Translating it yields CASSPSGGANTGELFF.

This clone was seen more than once but under ten times. The rearrangement uses TRBV5-5 and TRBJ1-6; TRBD1 might be the D (5 bases). The V and J ends lost 0 bases and 10 bases respectively, with 11 bases between them. Germline V gene lookup returns CDR1 SGHKS and CDR2 YYEKEE (reference sequence). This CDR3 has 14 amino acids. The CDR3 is CASSLAQAGSPLHF. CDR3 sequence (DNA): TGTGCCAGCAGCTTGGCACAGGCTGGATCACCCCTCCACTTT.

The chain has TRBV7-3 and TRBJ2-5; possible D gene TRBD2, 5 bases. The CDR3 runs to 16 residues. V lost 2 bases and J lost 0, with 13 bases in between. Germline V gene sequence: CDR1 SGHTA, CDR2 FQGTGA. Written as DNA, the CDR3 is TGTGCCAGCAGCTTAGGCGAGGAGGACGACCAAGAGACCCAGTACTTC. Its protein is CASSLGEEDDQETQYF.

The chain is built from TRBV9 and TRBJ2-1, with TRBD1 matching 12 bases. The trim removed 5 bases at V and 9 bases at J, leaving 6 bases unmatched. CDR1 and CDR2 (germline): SGDLS, YYNGEE. The length of the CDR3 is 14 residues. The CDR3 loop is CASSTGTGGGEQFF. In DNA, the CDR3 is TGTGCCAGCAGTACCGGGACAGGGGGCGGTGAGCAGTTCTTC.

The V call is TRBV6-5, the J call TRBJ1-4; D not certain. The CDR3 is 15 amino acids. Germline values: CDR1 MNHEY, CDR2 SVGAGI. The V and J ends lost 7 bases and 3 bases respectively, with 15 bases between them. CDR3 region: CASKIRQTANEKLFF. In DNA form, the CDR3 reads TGTGCCAGCAAAATACGCCAAACAGCTAATGAAAAACTGTTTTTT.

The genes are TRBV5-4 and TRBJ1-2, with 10 bases identical to TRBD1. There are 13 residues in the CDR3. Germline V lookup: CDR1 SGHNT, CDR2 YYREEE (reference sequence). J lost 5 bases, V lost 3 bases, and 1 base had no gene match. The CDR3 bases are TGTGCCAGCAGCTCGGACAGGGGGTATGGCTACACCTTC. It specifies CASSSDRGYGYTF.

J is TRBJ1-6 and V is TRBV6-1; D ambiguous. CDR1 and CDR2 from the germline V gene are MNHNS and SASEGT. This CDR3 is built from 15 residues. Trimming pared 7 bases from V and 0 bases from J, leaving 10 bases between. The CDR3 coding sequence is TGTGCCAGCAATGGCGCGGACTCCTATAATTCACCCCTCCACTTT. Translation: CASNGADSYNSPLHF.

This chain joins TRBV27 and TRBJ1-2; D call uncertain. This CDR3 contains 14 residues. V lost 4 bases, J lost 3 bases, and 12 bases lay in between. The germline V gene has CDR1 MNHEY and CDR2 SMNVEV (reference sequence). CDR3 bases: TGTGCCAGCAGTTCCAACGACGGGTACTATGGCTACACCTTC. This encodes CASSSNDGYYGYTF.

This sequence joins TRBV19 and TRBJ1-1; D is undetermined. This CDR3 is built from 13 residues. CDR1 and CDR2 (germline): LNHDA, SQIVND (reference sequence). Trimming took off 2 bases at V and 1 base at J, with 5 bases between the two ends. CDR3 in amino acids: CASSISRNTEAFF. The CDR3 DNA reads TGTGCCAGTAGTATAAGCCGGAACACTGAAGCTTTCTTT.

The chain employs TRBV7-6 and TRBJ2-2, with 8 bases that match TRBD1. Germline loops: CDR1 SGHVS, CDR2 FNYEAQ. This CDR3 is built from 15 residues. V shed 5 bases, J shed 6 bases, and the junction held 8 bases outside the gene matches. Written as DNA, the CDR3 is TGTGCCAGCAGCCCTACCCCCAGGGGGCCCGGGGAGCTGTTTTTT. Translating it yields CASSPTPRGPGELFF.

The chain carries TRBV23-1 and TRBJ1-6, with 10 bases matching TRBD1. TRBV23-1 is noted as an ORF with a role that remains uncertain. With 3 bases clipped from V and 7 bases from J, the junction kept 18 bases outside the gene matches. There are 20 residues in the CDR3. CDR3 bases: TGCGCCAGCAGTCATAGTCGTAGGGACAGGGGCCAGCCGAACAATTCACCCCTCCACTTT. This gives the protein CASSHSRRDRGQPNNSPLHF.

This sequence joins TRBV19 and TRBJ1-1; D may be TRBD1 (6 bases). CDR3 size: 14 residues. Germline CDR1 is LNHDA and CDR2 is SQIVND (reference sequence). The V gene lost 5 bases and the J gene lost 0 bases, with 10 bases spanning the gap. In DNA form, the CDR3 reads TGTGCCAGTAGTGCGACAGGCCTGAACACTGAAGCTTTCTTT. Its protein is CASSATGLNTEAFF.

The CDR3 sequence: CASSYDRGYYGYTF. CDR3 bases: TGTGCCAGCAGTTACGACAGGGGCTACTATGGCTACACCTTC. This chain uses TRBV6-5 with TRBJ1-2; 8 bases match TRBD1. V dropped 2 bases and J dropped 3; count of bases not matched to a gene: 2. The length of the CDR3 is 14 residues. Germline V gives CDR1 MNHEY, CDR2 SVGAGI.

The chain joins TRBV10-3 to TRBJ1-2, with D possibly being TRBD1 (6 bases). The CDR3 sequence is 13 residues long. The germline gives CDR1 ENHRY, CDR2 SYGVKD. The ends were cut back, 8 bases at V and 0 bases at J, with 10 bases in the middle. The CDR3 protein is CAIGQGPNYGYTF. The CDR3 DNA is TGTGCCATCGGCCAGGGGCCTAACTATGGCTACACCTTC.

The chain combines TRBV2 with TRBJ2-5, with TRBD2 matching over 7 bases. The CDR3 length is 15 residues. The trim removed 2 bases at V and 2 bases at J, leaving 5 bases unmatched. Germline V CDR1 and CDR2: SNHLY, FYNNEI. The CDR3 bases are TGTGCCAGCAGTGAAATTTGGGGACTACAAGAGACCCAGTACTTC. Its translation is CASSEIWGLQETQYF. Together with reference TRBV2 and TRBJ2-5, the CDR3 gives the full variable domain: EPEVTQTPSHQVTQMGQEVILRCVPISNHLYFYWYRQILGQKVEFLVSFYNNEISEKSEIFDDQFSVERPDGSNFTLKIRSTKLEDSAMYFCASSEIWGLQETQYFGPGTRLLVL.